This TCR beta chain was sequenced in a study of cytomegalovirus exposure and HLA in healthy donors. The PCR used 60 Vbeta and 13 Jbeta primers. Methods used by the authors: Later reanalysis found roughly 80 million unique TCR beta chains, some 10 million of them shared. Clones were read by immunoSEQ multiplex PCR, and TCRdb kept only the in-frame ones, dropping some. That table gives V, J and clone size, and the DNA gave D and trimming. In the table there are about 130,000 clones, approximately 17% of which are singletons. V lost 1 base, J lost 6 bases, and 15 bases lay in between. The CDR3 extends over 15 amino acids. Germline CDR1 reads SEHNR; CDR2 reads FQNEAQ (reference sequence). This clone was seen a few times.

The sequenced sample was PBMCs. This chain links TRBV7-9 with TRBJ1-2; TRBD1 might be the D (6 bases). This TCR came from a female donor in good health and CMV-seropositive. CDR3 protein: CASSLGKGDDHGYTF. The CDR3 DNA sequence: TGTGCCAGCAGCTTAGGGAAGGGGGACGATCATGGCTACACCTTC.